This T cell receptor (beta chain) was identified during a study of T cell repertoires in cytomegalovirus infection. Study-wide context: TCR beta signatures that were public indicated CMV infection and matching HLA type.

Study-wide results and limits: The response measured ex vivo was dominated by TCR beta clonotypes (HLA-C-restricted and CMV-specific).

The germline CDR1 and CDR2 sequences are SGHVS and FNYEAQ. V lost 2 bases and J 2 bases, leaving 7 bases between the germline ends. The CDR3 has 15 residues. With regard to this clonotype: The antigen is undetermined.

MiXCR was run by TCRdb on the reads, yielding one entry per CDR3 protein. The sample has roughly 570,000 distinct CDR3 sequences; almost 40% are singletons. The chain couples TRBV7-6 to TRBJ2-6; D is ambiguous. The sequenced sample was cultured PBMCs, obtained from culture after CMV antigen stimulation. This clonotype was sampled from a human donor in good health (CMV status not recorded). Some clones in this sample may be carry-over from other donors' samples. Here the CDR3 DNA reads TGTGCCAGCAGCTTAACTCTGGCTGGGGCCAACGTCCTGACTTTC. Translated: CASSLTLAGANVLTF.